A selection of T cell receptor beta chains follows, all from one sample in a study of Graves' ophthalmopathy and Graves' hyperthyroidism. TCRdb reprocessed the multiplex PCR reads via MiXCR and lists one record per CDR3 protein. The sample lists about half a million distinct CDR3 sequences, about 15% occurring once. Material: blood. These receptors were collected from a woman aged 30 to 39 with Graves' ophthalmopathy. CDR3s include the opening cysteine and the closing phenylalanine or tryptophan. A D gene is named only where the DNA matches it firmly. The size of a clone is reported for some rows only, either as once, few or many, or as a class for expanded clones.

CSASGLGEQYF | TGCAGTGCTAGCGGACTTGGCGAGCAGTACTTC | TRBJ2-7 | TRBV20-1 | NA | NA
CAISSSSETQYF | TGTGCCATCAGTTCTAGCTCTGAGACCCAGTACTTC | TRBJ2-5 | TRBV10-3 | NA | many
CASSSTPQGGTEAFF | TGTGCCAGCAGTTCAACCCCACAGGGAGGCACTGAAGCTTTCTTT | TRBJ1-1 | TRBV12-3/TRBV12-4 | NA | NA
CASSLDSAPGNTIYF | TGTGCCAGCAGCTTAGATTCGGCACCCGGAAACACCATATATTTT | TRBJ1-3 | TRBV11-2 | NA | many
CASRGLLLGQPQHF | TGTGCCAGCAGGGGTCTCCTGCTCGGTCAGCCCCAGCATTTT | TRBJ1-5 | TRBV6-1 | NA | many
CASLGAALGEAFF | TGTGCCAGCCTAGGGGCGGCCCTTGGGGAAGCTTTCTTT | TRBJ1-1 | TRBV6-1 | NA | many
CASSFSPGRKNTEAFF | TGTGCCAGCAGTTTTTCTCCGGGACGGAAGAACACTGAAGCTTTCTTT | TRBJ1-1 | TRBV12-3/TRBV12-4 | NA | many
CASSAQSTGELFF | TGTGCCAGCAGTGCTCAGAGCACCGGGGAGCTGTTTTTT | TRBJ2-2 | TRBV2 | NA | NA
CSAREEAVLNTEAFF | TGCAGTGCTAGAGAGGAAGCAGTGCTGAACACTGAAGCTTTCTTT | TRBJ1-1 | TRBV20-1 | NA | few
CASSFQSSYNSPLHF | TGCGCCAGCAGCTTTCAGAGCTCCTATAATTCACCCCTCCACTTT | TRBJ1-6 | TRBV5-1 | NA | many
CASSQVQDYEQYF | TGCGCCAGCAGCCAAGTACAGGACTACGAGCAGTACTTC | TRBJ2-7 | TRBV4-1 | NA | many
CASGKGQGNGGYTF | TGTGCTAGTGGCAAGGGACAGGGGAATGGTGGCTACACCTTC | TRBJ1-2 | TRBV12-5 | TRBD1 | many
CASSLVGLAVNEQYF | TGTGCCAGCAGCTTAGTGGGACTAGCGGTGAACGAGCAGTACTTC | TRBJ2-7 | TRBV11-2 | TRBD2 | many
CASSGRQNTEAFF | TGTGCCAGCAGTGGTCGACAGAACACTGAAGCTTTCTTT | TRBJ1-1 | TRBV6-1 | NA | many
CSASREIYEQYF | TGCAGTGCTAGCCGGGAGATCTACGAGCAGTACTTC | TRBJ2-7 | TRBV20-1 | NA | many
CASSPRRGTSNYEQYF | TGTGCCAGCAGCCCCCGAAGAGGGACTAGCAACTACGAGCAGTACTTC | TRBJ2-7 | TRBV11-2 | TRBD2 | many
CASSQLAREGREQYF | TGTGCCAGCAGCCAACTTGCGCGGGAGGGCCGCGAGCAGTACTTC | TRBJ2-7 | TRBV3-1 | TRBD2 | NA
CASSARGGGRETQYF | TGTGCCAGCAGCGCCCGGGGCGGGGGTAGGGAGACCCAGTACTTC | TRBJ2-5 | TRBV11-2 | TRBD2 | NA
CASSPFAGGNTGELFF | TGTGCCAGCAGCCCCTTTGCAGGGGGAAACACCGGGGAGCTGTTTTTT | TRBJ2-2 | TRBV4-2 | TRBD1 | many
CAWSRAPNSPLHF | TGTGCCTGGAGTAGAGCCCCAAATTCACCCCTCCACTTT | TRBJ1-6 | TRBV30 | NA | many
CASSRQGAPEAFF | TGTGCCAGCAGTCGACAGGGGGCTCCTGAAGCTTTCTTT | TRBJ1-1 | TRBV27 | TRBD1 | many
CASSGDRGNYGYTF | TGTGCCAGCAGTGGGGACAGGGGGAACTATGGCTACACCTTC | TRBJ1-2 | TRBV12-3/TRBV12-4 | TRBD1 | many
CASSLTGAYEQYF | TGTGCCAGCAGTCTCACAGGGGCCTACGAGCAGTACTTC | TRBJ2-7 | TRBV28 | TRBD1 | many
CASSKTILESQYF | TGTGCCAGCAGCAAGACTATACTGGAGTCCCAGTACTTC | TRBJ2-5 | TRBV12-3/TRBV12-4 | NA | NA
CAAGTWNTEAFF | TGTGCCGCGGGGACCTGGAACACTGAAGCTTTCTTT | TRBJ1-1 | TRBV28 | NA | once
CASSPEEIYEQYF | TGTGCCAGCAGCCCGGAGGAGATCTACGAGCAGTACTTC | TRBJ2-7 | TRBV7-9 | NA | many
CASSIAPTRYTGELFF | TGTGCCAGCAGCATTGCCCCGACTAGATACACCGGGGAGCTGTTTTTT | TRBJ2-2 | TRBV11-1 | NA | many
CASGLMDSRSYEQYF | TGTGCTAGTGGTTTGATGGACAGCCGCTCCTACGAGCAGTACTTC | TRBJ2-7 | TRBV12-5 | NA | many
CASSSDSISYEQYF | TGTGCCAGCAGTTCCGACAGTATCTCCTACGAGCAGTACTTC | TRBJ2-7 | TRBV28 | NA | many
CASSSAGMDTEAFF | TGTGCCAGCAGTTCGGCAGGAATGGACACTGAAGCTTTCTTT | TRBJ1-1 | TRBV28 | NA | many
CASGLINFEQYF | TGTGCTAGTGGTTTGATTAATTTCGAGCAGTACTTC | TRBJ2-7 | TRBV12-5 | NA | many
CASRGARTYEQYF | TGTGCCAGCAGGGGGGCGAGGACCTACGAGCAGTACTTC | TRBJ2-7 | TRBV12-3/TRBV12-4 | NA | many
CASSETGGVGEQYF | TGTGCCAGCAGTGAAACAGGGGGCGTAGGCGAGCAGTACTTC | TRBJ2-7 | TRBV2 | TRBD1 | many
CASSSPGLARRKQYF | TGTGCCAGCAGTTCACCGGGACTAGCGAGAAGGAAGCAGTACTTC | TRBJ2-7 | TRBV12-3/TRBV12-4 | TRBD2 | many
CASSEGAGAQPQHF | TGTGCCAGCAGTGAAGGTGCAGGGGCTCAGCCCCAGCATTTT | TRBJ1-5 | TRBV6-1 | NA | many
CASSSGQSLYEQYF | TGTGCCAGCAGCTCGGGACAAAGCCTCTACGAGCAGTACTTC | TRBJ2-7 | TRBV28 | NA | many
CASSQGSGELFF | TGTGCCAGCAGCCAAGGGTCCGGGGAGCTGTTTTTT | TRBJ2-2 | TRBV6-2/TRBV6-3 | NA | many
CASSGGAGPGELFF | TGTGCCAGCAGTGGTGGGGCCGGGCCCGGGGAGCTGTTTTTT | TRBJ2-2 | TRBV2 | NA | NA
CSAFPQRDSNTGELFF | TGCAGTGCTTTCCCCCAGCGGGATAGTAACACCGGGGAGCTGTTTTTT | TRBJ2-2 | TRBV20-1 | TRBD2 | many
CAWSVPGRGAGYGYTF | TGTGCCTGGAGTGTCCCAGGGAGGGGCGCCGGCTATGGCTACACCTTC | TRBJ1-2 | TRBV30 | NA | many
CAWFKIGQGITEAFF | TGTGCCTGGTTCAAAATTGGACAGGGAATTACTGAAGCTTTCTTT | TRBJ1-1 | TRBV30 | TRBD1 | many
CASSLGPQRGGGETQYF | TGTGCCAGCAGCTTAGGGCCCCAGCGGGGGGGGGGAGAGACCCAGTACTTC | TRBJ2-5 | TRBV7-2 | TRBD2 | many
CASSQKGIMAGELFF | TGCGCCAGCAGCCAAAAGGGGATAATGGCCGGGGAGCTGTTTTTT | TRBJ2-2 | TRBV4-1 | NA | few
CASAPGQGIYQETQYF | TGTGCCAGCGCGCCTGGACAGGGCATCTACCAAGAGACCCAGTACTTC | TRBJ2-5 | TRBV6-1 | TRBD1 | many
CSAPGTGEETQYF | TGCAGTGCCCCCGGCACGGGAGAGGAGACCCAGTACTTC | TRBJ2-5 | TRBV20-1 | NA | NA
CASSSQGTNYGYTF | TGTGCCAGCAGTTCCCAGGGAACTAACTATGGCTACACCTTC | TRBJ1-2 | TRBV28 | NA | many
CASSIDGGGGYEQYF | TGTGCCAGTAGTATAGATGGCGGAGGGGGGTACGAGCAGTACTTC | TRBJ2-7 | TRBV19 | NA | many
CASTSHLGLGTEAFF | TGTGCCAGCACCTCACACCTGGGTCTGGGCACTGAAGCTTTCTTT | TRBJ1-1 | TRBV28 | NA | many
CASSLAGGENYGYTF | TGCGCCAGCAGCTTGGCAGGGGGCGAAAACTATGGCTACACCTTC | TRBJ1-2 | TRBV5-1 | TRBD1 | many
CASSYYLGPGSTEAFF | TGTGCCAGCAGCTACTACCTCGGGCCGGGGAGCACTGAAGCTTTCTTT | TRBJ1-1 | TRBV12-3/TRBV12-4 | NA | few
CASGPDRGYTEAFF | TGTGCCAGCGGGCCCGACAGGGGGTACACTGAAGCTTTCTTT | TRBJ1-1 | TRBV12-3/TRBV12-4 | TRBD1 | many
CSFSGSFQETQYF | TGCAGTTTTAGCGGGAGCTTCCAAGAGACCCAGTACTTC | TRBJ2-5 | TRBV20-1 | TRBD2 | NA
CASSQDLPGGPNYEQYF | TGTGCCAGCAGCCAAGATCTCCCGGGAGGGCCCAACTACGAGCAGTACTTC | TRBJ2-7 | TRBV3-1 | TRBD2 | NA